This entry is about one T cell receptor (beta chain). A second PCR of roughly 7 to 11 cycles used a sample-barcoded 5' primer and a J-beta primer mix. MiXCR, applied by TCRdb to the 5' RACE reads, yields one record per CDR3 protein. The data hold roughly 1,500,000 distinct CDR3 sequences, with about 35% observed a single time. This CDR3 has 14 amino acids. V was pared by 3 bases and J by 1 base, with 6 bases between. The V gene's germline CDR1 is MGHDK and CDR2 SYGVNS. This sample is part of a study of blood T cells in healthy people across ages. The gene calls are TRBV25-1 and TRBJ2-2; D gene unclear. This clonotype was sampled from a woman aged 25-40 years in good health. Material for sequencing was blood. This chain's CDR3 is CASSDAGNTGELFF. CDR3 nucleotides: TGTGCCAGCAGTGACGCAGGGAACACCGGGGAGCTGTTTTTT.